Listed below are T cell receptor beta chains from one sample, sequenced in a study of shared clonotypes between healthy human individuals. The assay was immunoSEQ multiplex PCR, and TCRdb's table has in-frame clones only and misses some. Of 2 million or so clones detected, about 95% appear once; the ten largest clones hold 0.9% to 1.4%. Specimen: naive CD8+ T cells sorted from blood. These TCRs come from a man aged 18 to 30 in good health. The CDR3 runs from the conserved cysteine through the conserved F or W. A D gene is named only where the DNA matches it firmly. Size values are once, few and many counts, or a class for expanded clones, and some rows have none.

j_gene	v_gene	abundance	d_gene	CDR3aa	CDR3nt
TRBJ1-2	TRBV13	NA	TRBD1	CASSPPLTGGSGYTF	TGTGCCAGCAGCCCCCCTCTGACAGGGGGAAGTGGCTACACCTTC
TRBJ1-1	TRBV7-9	NA	NA	CASSLSVGTSNTEAFF	TGTGCCAGCAGCTTATCCGTAGGCACATCGAACACTGAAGCTTTCTTT
TRBJ2-1	TRBV20-1	once	NA	CSAGRDNEQFF	TGCAGTGCGGGCAGGGACAATGAGCAGTTCTTC
TRBJ1-2	TRBV6-5	NA	NA	CASSGAGYYGYTF	TGTGCCAGCAGCGGCGCAGGGTACTATGGCTACACCTTC
TRBJ2-7	TRBV13	NA	NA	CASSRTGGGDPYEQYF	TGTGCCAGCAGCCGAACGGGGGGCGGGGACCCCTACGAGCAGTACTTC
TRBJ2-3	TRBV25-1	NA	NA	CASSGAYRSDTQYF	TGTGCCAGCAGCGGAGCGTACCGGTCGGATACGCAGTATTTT
TRBJ1-2	TRBV27	NA	NA	CASTTIPAGVHGYTF	TGTGCCAGCACCACCATCCCTGCAGGGGTGCATGGCTACACCTTC
TRBJ2-5	TRBV6-4	NA	NA	CASSRMGGEDSQLYQETQYF	TGTGCCAGCAGTCGCATGGGGGGTGAGGACTCCCAATTGTACCAAGAGACCCAGTACTTC
TRBJ2-1	TRBV9	once	TRBD2	CASSVGTSGRNEQFF	TGTGCCAGCAGCGTAGGGACTAGCGGGAGAAATGAGCAGTTCTTC
TRBJ1-3	TRBV10-3	NA	NA	CAISDLGVGSGNTIYF	TGTGCCATCAGTGATCTGGGGGTAGGCTCTGGAAACACCATATATTTT
TRBJ2-7	TRBV15	NA	NA	CATSSGTSYEQYF	TGTGCCACCAGCAGCGGGACCTCCTACGAGCAGTACTTC
TRBJ2-3	TRBV5-1	NA	TRBD1	CASSPDRGLGALTDTQYF	TGCGCCAGCAGCCCGGACAGGGGGCTGGGGGCCCTCACAGATACGCAGTATTTT
TRBJ2-7	TRBV7-9	NA	NA	CASRPGTTGYEQYF	TGTGCCAGCAGGCCCGGGACAACGGGCTACGAGCAGTACTTC
TRBJ2-1	TRBV10-3	NA	TRBD2	CAISEPLAGFEQFF	TGTGCCATCAGTGAGCCCCTAGCGGGATTTGAGCAGTTCTTC
TRBJ2-3	TRBV21-1	NA	NA	CASSKRLAGSTDTQYF	TGTGCCAGCAGCAAACGCCTAGCGGGGAGCACAGATACGCAGTATTTT
TRBJ2-2	TRBV7-8	NA	NA	CASSLAPTGELFF	TGTGCCAGCAGCTTAGCCCCGACCGGGGAGCTGTTTTTT
TRBJ2-2	TRBV27	NA	TRBD1	CASSLRDSIWTGELFF	TGTGCCAGCAGTTTACGGGACAGCATCTGGACCGGGGAGCTGTTTTTT
TRBJ2-3	TRBV6-1	NA	NA	CASSDWGWADTQYF	TGTGCCAGCAGTGATTGGGGCTGGGCAGATACGCAGTATTTT
TRBJ1-5	TRBV13	NA	TRBD1	CASSEGTGNQPQHF	TGTGCCAGCAGCGAAGGGACAGGGAACCAGCCCCAGCATTTT
TRBJ2-3	TRBV5-6	NA	TRBD2	CASQSGGYTDTQYF	TGTGCCAGCCAGAGCGGGGGGTACACAGATACGCAGTATTTT
TRBJ2-5	TRBV13	NA	TRBD1	CASSLSPYTPRDRQETQYF	TGTGCCAGCAGCCTATCCCCTTATACACCCCGGGACAGACAAGAGACCCAGTACTTC
TRBJ2-5	TRBV6-5	once	TRBD2	CASSASGGAGETQYF	TGTGCCAGCAGCGCTAGCGGGGGGGCGGGAGAGACCCAGTACTTC